This is a list of T cell receptor beta chains from one sample in a study of human T cells and chemical hapten exposure. TCRdb redid the calling of the RACE reads with MiXCR, one entry per CDR3 protein. The repertoire holds 65,000 to 100,000 distinct CDR3 sequences, with approximately 7% as singletons. Material: whole blood, obtained in connection with sensitization to the hapten diphenylcyclopropenone (DPC). The receptors stem from a woman under 40 with alopecia areata. Some clones in this sample may be carry-over from other donors' samples. Both conserved end residues are part of each CDR3. The D gene is left open where the match is weak. Only some rows state a clone size, as once, few, many or a class for expanded clones.

>TRBJ1-1|TRBD1|15|TRBV5-6|-
CASSWFRGLNTEAFF
TGTGCCAGCAGCTGGTTCAGGGGGCTGAACACTGAAGCTTTCTTT
>TRBJ2-3|-|14|TRBV7-2|many
CASSPHFGTDTQYF
TGTGCCAGCAGCCCGCATTTCGGCACAGATACGCAGTATTTT
>TRBJ1-1|-|15|TRBV6-5|many
CASSFTGDRYTEAFF
TGTGCCAGCAGTTTCACGGGCGACAGGTACACTGAAGCTTTCTTT
>TRBJ1-1|TRBD1|15|TRBV19|-
CASSLDRGPLTEAFF
TGTGCCAGTAGTTTGGACAGGGGGCCCCTCACTGAAGCTTTCTTT
>TRBJ2-7|-|15|TRBV21-1|many
CASSKGSGGGYEQYF
TGTGCCAGCAGCAAAGGATCGGGGGGCGGCTACGAGCAGTACTTC
>TRBJ2-2|-|16|TRBV2|many
CASRPTGGPNTGELFF
TGTGCCAGCAGACCTACAGGCGGACCCAACACCGGGGAGCTGTTTTTT
>TRBJ1-5|-|14|TRBV12-3/TRBV12-4|many
CASSPRQLNQPQHF
TGTGCCAGCAGTCCCCGACAGCTCAATCAGCCCCAGCATTTT
>TRBJ1-5|-|16|TRBV2|-
CASSDRGNPSNQPQHF
TGTGCCAGCAGTGATAGAGGAAACCCCTCTAATCAGCCCCAGCATTTT
>TRBJ1-2|-|12|TRBV12-3/TRBV12-4|few
CASSLHPAGYTF
TGTGCCAGCAGCCTTCATCCCGCTGGCTACACCTTC
>TRBJ2-2|-|15|TRBV7-2|many
CASSLWLLGSGELFF
TGTGCCAGCAGCTTATGGCTATTAGGCAGCGGGGAGCTGTTTTTT
>TRBJ1-1|TRBD1|13|TRBV5-1|many
CASSYTGGLEAFF
TGCGCCAGCAGCTATACAGGGGGCTTGGAAGCTTTCTTT
>TRBJ2-7|-|13|TRBV7-2|-
CASRPFVGYEQYF
TGTGCCAGCAGGCCGTTTGTCGGGTACGAGCAGTACTTC
>TRBJ1-6|TRBD1|16|TRBV24-1|few
CATGDRQSSYNSPLHF
TGTGCCACCGGGGACAGGCAAAGCTCCTATAATTCACCCCTCCACTTT
>TRBJ1-3|TRBD1|16|TRBV2|many
CASSWTGEYPGNTIYF
TGTGCCAGCAGTTGGACAGGGGAATACCCTGGAAACACCATATATTTT
>TRBJ1-3|-|11|TRBV29-1|many
CSVEQGNTIYF
TGCAGCGTTGAACAGGGGAACACCATATATTTT
>TRBJ1-5|-|15|TRBV19|-
CASSILQGPNQPQHF
TGTGCCAGTAGTATCCTACAGGGACCCAATCAGCCCCAGCATTTT
>TRBJ1-4|TRBD1|13|TRBV12-3/TRBV12-4|many
CASSWGTGEKLFF
TGTGCCAGCAGTTGGGGGACAGGTGAAAAACTGTTTTTT
>TRBJ2-7|-|13|TRBV3-1|many
CASSQDKDYEQYF
TGTGCCAGCAGCCAAGATAAGGACTACGAGCAGTACTTC
>TRBJ2-6|-|15|TRBV5-4|many
CASSQIGSGANVLTF
TGTGCCAGCAGCCAAATAGGATCTGGGGCCAACGTCCTGACTTTC
>TRBJ2-2|-|17|TRBV30|-
CAWTRLVGSANTGELFF
TGTGCCTGGACCAGACTTGTGGGCAGCGCGAACACCGGGGAGCTGTTTTTT
>TRBJ2-1|-|12|TRBV18|few
CASSQGSGEQFF
TGTGCCAGCTCACAGGGGTCTGGCGAGCAGTTCTTC
>TRBJ2-5|TRBD2|14|TRBV4-2|few
CASSLIAGEETQYF
TGTGCCAGCAGCCTCATAGCGGGGGAAGAGACCCAGTACTTC
>TRBJ1-5|-|19|TRBV7-4|-
CASSLGRATGERSNQPQHF
TGTGCCAGCAGCTTGGGCAGAGCGACAGGAGAGCGTAGCAATCAGCCCCAGCATTTT
>TRBJ2-3|-|15|TRBV7-9|many
CASSLSLPRTDTQYF
TGTGCCAGCAGCTTAAGTCTCCCTCGCACAGATACGCAGTATTTT
>TRBJ1-1|-|15|TRBV20-1|many
CSARDQGLSSGRAFF
TGCAGTGCTAGAGATCAGGGGCTTTCATCGGGAAGAGCTTTCTTT
>TRBJ1-1|TRBD1|16|TRBV3-1|few
CASSHHTGQGGTEAFF
TGTGCCAGCAGCCACCACACGGGACAGGGAGGGACTGAAGCTTTCTTT
>TRBJ2-6|-|16|TRBV7-9|many
CASGSARASGANVLTF
TGTGCCAGCGGGTCGGCCAGAGCCTCTGGGGCCAACGTCCTGACTTTC
>TRBJ1-6|TRBD1|15|TRBV28|many
CASSTNTGGYSPLHF
TGTGCCAGCAGTACTAATACAGGGGGATACTCACCCCTCCACTTT
>TRBJ2-2|TRBD1|17|TRBV7-8|few
CASSLITGTGGTGELFF
TGTGCCAGCAGCTTAATCACCGGGACAGGGGGCACCGGGGAGCTGTTTTTT
>TRBJ1-2|-|9|TRBV27|many
CASRDGYTF
TGTGCCAGCAGGGATGGCTACACCTTC
>TRBJ1-1|-|13|TRBV12-3/TRBV12-4|many
CASSFGQGTEAFF
TGTGCCAGCAGTTTTGGGCAGGGCACTGAAGCTTTCTTT
>TRBJ1-2|-|14|TRBV30|many
CAWVNVPGPWGYTF
TGTGCCTGGGTGAATGTTCCAGGTCCTTGGGGCTACACCTTC
>TRBJ1-6|-|14|TRBV7-9|few
CASSLEVSLSPLHF
TGTGCCAGCAGCTTAGAGGTCAGCTTGTCACCCCTCCACTTT
>TRBJ2-3|TRBD2|16|TRBV3-1|many
CASSPLAGSSTDTQYF
TGTGCCAGCAGCCCACTAGCGGGGAGTAGCACAGATACGCAGTATTTT
>TRBJ1-1|TRBD1|13|TRBV29-1|few
CSVRRQGNTEAFF
TGCAGCGTACGAAGACAGGGGAACACTGAAGCTTTCTTT
>TRBJ2-7|-|14|TRBV5-1|many
CASSLQTQSYEQYF
TGCGCCAGCAGCTTACAGACCCAGAGCTACGAGCAGTACTTC
>TRBJ1-2|-|15|TRBV2|few
CASRQAGNAAYGYTF
TGTGCCAGCAGGCAGGCAGGGAATGCCGCCTATGGCTACACCTTC
>TRBJ1-2|-|16|TRBV7-9|many
CASSLISIGSPYGYTF
TGTGCCAGCAGCTTAATATCGATAGGGAGTCCCTATGGCTACACCTTC
>TRBJ1-1|-|13|TRBV6-5|many
CASSYKLNTEAFF
TGTGCCAGCAGTTACAAGTTGAACACTGAAGCTTTCTTT
>TRBJ2-5|-|13|TRBV30|-
CAWTGKYQETQYF
TGTGCCTGGACAGGGAAGTACCAAGAGACCCAGTACTTC
>TRBJ2-7|-|13|TRBV18|few
CASSPAQGYEQYF
TGTGCCAGCTCACCGGCCCAGGGGTACGAGCAGTACTTC
>TRBJ1-1|-|14|TRBV7-8|-
CASSTFRGNTEAFF
TGTGCCAGCAGCACTTTCCGGGGAAACACTGAAGCTTTCTTT
>TRBJ1-6|-|15|TRBV6-5|many
CASSYTKTADSPLHF
TGTGCCAGCAGTTACACAAAAACAGCCGATTCACCCCTCCACTTT